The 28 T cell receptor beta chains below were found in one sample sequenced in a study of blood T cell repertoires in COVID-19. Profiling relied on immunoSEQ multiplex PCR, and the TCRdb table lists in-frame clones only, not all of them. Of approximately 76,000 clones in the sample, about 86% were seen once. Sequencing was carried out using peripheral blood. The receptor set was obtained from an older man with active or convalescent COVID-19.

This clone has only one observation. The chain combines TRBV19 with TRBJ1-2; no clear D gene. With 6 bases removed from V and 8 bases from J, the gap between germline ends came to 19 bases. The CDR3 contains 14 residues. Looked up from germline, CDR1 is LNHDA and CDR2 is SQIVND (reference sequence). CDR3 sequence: CASSPGRPSGGYTF. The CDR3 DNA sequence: TGTGCCAGTAGCCCCGGACGGCCATCGGGAGGCTACACCTTC.

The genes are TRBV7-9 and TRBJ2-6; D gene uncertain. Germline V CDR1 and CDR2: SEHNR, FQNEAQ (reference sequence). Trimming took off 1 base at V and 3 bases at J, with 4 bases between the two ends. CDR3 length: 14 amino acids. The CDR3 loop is CASSLVGGANVLTF. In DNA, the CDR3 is TGTGCCAGCAGCTTAGTCGGTGGGGCCAACGTCCTGACTTTC.

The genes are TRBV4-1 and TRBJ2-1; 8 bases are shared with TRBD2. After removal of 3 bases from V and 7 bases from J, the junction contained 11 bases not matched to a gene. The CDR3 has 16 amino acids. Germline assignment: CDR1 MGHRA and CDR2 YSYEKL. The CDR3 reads CASSQDPAIAGNEQFF. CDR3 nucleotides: TGCGCCAGCAGCCAGGACCCGGCGATAGCGGGAAATGAGCAGTTCTTC.

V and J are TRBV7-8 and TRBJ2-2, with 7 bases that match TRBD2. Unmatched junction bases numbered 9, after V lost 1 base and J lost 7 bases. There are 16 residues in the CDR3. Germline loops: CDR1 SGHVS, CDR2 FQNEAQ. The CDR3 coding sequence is TGTGCCAGCAGCTTAGAATCGGGGGGAGTAGGCGGGGAGCTGTTTTTT. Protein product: CASSLESGGVGGELFF. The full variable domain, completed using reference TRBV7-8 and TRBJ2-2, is GAGVSQSPRYKVAKRGQDVALRCDPISGHVSLFWYQQALGQGPEFLTYFQNEAQLDKSGLPSDRFFAERPEGSVSTLKIQRTQQEDSAVYLCASSLESGGVGGELFFGEGSRLTVL.

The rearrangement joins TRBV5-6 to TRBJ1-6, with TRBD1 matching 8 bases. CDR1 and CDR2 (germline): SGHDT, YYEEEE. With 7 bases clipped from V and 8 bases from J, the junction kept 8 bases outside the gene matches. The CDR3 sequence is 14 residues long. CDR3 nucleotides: TGTGCCAGCGCCGGACAGGGAGATTATTCACCCCTCCACTTT. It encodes CASAGQGDYSPLHF.

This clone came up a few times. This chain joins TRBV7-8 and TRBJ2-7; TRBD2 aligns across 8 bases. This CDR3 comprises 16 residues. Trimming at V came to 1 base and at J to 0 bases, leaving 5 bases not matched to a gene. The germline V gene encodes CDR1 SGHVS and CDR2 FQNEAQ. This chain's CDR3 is CASSLDGLAGSYEQYF. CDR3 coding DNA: TGTGCCAGCAGCTTAGATGGGCTAGCGGGCTCCTACGAGCAGTACTTC.

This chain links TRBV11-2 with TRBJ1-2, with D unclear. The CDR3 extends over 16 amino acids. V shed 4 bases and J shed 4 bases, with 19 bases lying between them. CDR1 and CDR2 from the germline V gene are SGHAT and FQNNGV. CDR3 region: CASSSPRSPLGYGYTF. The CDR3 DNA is TGTGCCAGCAGCTCCCCGCGGTCGCCCTTGGGCTATGGCTACACCTTC. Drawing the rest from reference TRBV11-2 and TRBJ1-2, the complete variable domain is EAGVAQSPRYKIIEKRQSVAFWCNPISGHATLYWYQQILGQGPKLLIQFQNNGVVDDSQLPKDRFSAERLKGVDSTLKIQPAKLEDSAVYLCASSSPRSPLGYGYTFGSGTRLTVV.

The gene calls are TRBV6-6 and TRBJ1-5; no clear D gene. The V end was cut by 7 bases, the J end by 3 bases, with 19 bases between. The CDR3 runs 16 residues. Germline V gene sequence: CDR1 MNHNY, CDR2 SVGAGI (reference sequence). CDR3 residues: CASTLGGGVPNQPQHF. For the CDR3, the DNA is TGTGCCAGCACACTTGGAGGTGGGGTTCCCAATCAGCCCCAGCATTTT.

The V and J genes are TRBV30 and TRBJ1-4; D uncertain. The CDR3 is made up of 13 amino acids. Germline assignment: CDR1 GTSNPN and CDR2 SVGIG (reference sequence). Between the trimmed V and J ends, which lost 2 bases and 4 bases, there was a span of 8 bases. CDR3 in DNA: TGTGCCTGGAGTTCCTCGTTTAATGAAAAACTGTTTTTT. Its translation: CAWSSSFNEKLFF.

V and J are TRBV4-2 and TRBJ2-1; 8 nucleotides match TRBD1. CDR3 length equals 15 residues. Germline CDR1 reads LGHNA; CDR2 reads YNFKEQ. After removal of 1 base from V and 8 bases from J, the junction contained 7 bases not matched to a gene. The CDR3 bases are TGTGCCAGCAGCCAAGGATGGACAGGGATGGATGAGCAGTTCTTC. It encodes CASSQGWTGMDEQFF.

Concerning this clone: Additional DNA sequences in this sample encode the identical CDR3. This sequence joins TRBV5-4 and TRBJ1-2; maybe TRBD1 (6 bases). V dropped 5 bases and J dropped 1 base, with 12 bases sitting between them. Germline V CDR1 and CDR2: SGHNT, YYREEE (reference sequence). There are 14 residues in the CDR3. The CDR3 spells CASSLDSYNYGYTF. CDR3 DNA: TGTGCCAGCAGTCTGGACAGCTATAACTATGGCTACACCTTC. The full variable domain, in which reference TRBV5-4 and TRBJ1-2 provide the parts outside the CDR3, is ETGVTQSPTHLIKTRGQQVTLRCSSQSGHNTVSWYQQALGQGPQFIFQYYREEENGRGNFPPRFSGLQFPNYSSELNVNALELDDSALYLCASSLDSYNYGYTFGSGTRLTVV.

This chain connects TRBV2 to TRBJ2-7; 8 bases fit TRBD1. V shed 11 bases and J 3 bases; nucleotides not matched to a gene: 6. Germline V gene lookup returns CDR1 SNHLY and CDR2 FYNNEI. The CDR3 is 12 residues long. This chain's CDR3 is CASRTGYYEQYF. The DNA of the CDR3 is TGTGCCTCAAGGACAGGGTACTACGAGCAGTACTTC.

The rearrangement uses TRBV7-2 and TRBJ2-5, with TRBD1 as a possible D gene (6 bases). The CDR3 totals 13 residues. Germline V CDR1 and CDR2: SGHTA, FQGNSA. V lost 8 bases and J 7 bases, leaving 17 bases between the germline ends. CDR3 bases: TGTGCCAGCGGACAGCCCACAGTTGGGACCCAGTACTTC. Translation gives CASGQPTVGTQYF.

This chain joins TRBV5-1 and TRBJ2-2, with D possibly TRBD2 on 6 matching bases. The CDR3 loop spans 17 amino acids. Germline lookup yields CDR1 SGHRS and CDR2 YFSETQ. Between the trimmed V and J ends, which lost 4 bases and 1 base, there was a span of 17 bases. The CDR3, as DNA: TGCGCCAGCAGCCTCTGGGGACTCCGGGGGAACACCGGGGAGCTGTTTTTT. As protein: CASSLWGLRGNTGELFF. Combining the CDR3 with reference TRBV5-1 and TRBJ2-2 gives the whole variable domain KAGVTQTPRYLIKTRGQQVTLSCSPISGHRSVSWYQQTPGQGLQFLFEYFSETQRNKGNFPGRFSGRQFSNSRSEMNVSTLELGDSALYLCASSLWGLRGNTGELFFGEGSRLTVL.

The CDR3 loop is CASSTGGRSPLHF. The CDR3, as DNA: TGTGCCAGCAGTACGGGGGGTAGGTCACCCCTCCACTTT. The chain couples TRBV6-6 to TRBJ1-6, with D perhaps TRBD1 (5 bases). Looked up from germline, CDR1 is MNHNY and CDR2 is SVGAGI (reference sequence). Trimming shortened V by 5 bases and J by 10 bases, and 12 bases separated the two germline ends. The CDR3 totals 13 residues.

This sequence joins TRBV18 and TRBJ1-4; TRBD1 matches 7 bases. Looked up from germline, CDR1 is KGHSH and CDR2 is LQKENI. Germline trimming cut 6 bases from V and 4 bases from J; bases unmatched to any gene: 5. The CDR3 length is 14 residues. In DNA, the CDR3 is TGTGCCAGCTCCATAGGACAGGATAATGAAAAACTGTTTTTT. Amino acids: CASSIGQDNEKLFF.

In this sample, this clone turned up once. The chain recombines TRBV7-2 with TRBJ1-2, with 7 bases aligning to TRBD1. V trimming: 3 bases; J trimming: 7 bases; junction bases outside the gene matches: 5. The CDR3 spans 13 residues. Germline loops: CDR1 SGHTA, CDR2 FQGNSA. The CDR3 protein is CASSFQGVGGYTF. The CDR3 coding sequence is TGTGCCAGCAGCTTCCAGGGGGTCGGTGGCTACACCTTC.

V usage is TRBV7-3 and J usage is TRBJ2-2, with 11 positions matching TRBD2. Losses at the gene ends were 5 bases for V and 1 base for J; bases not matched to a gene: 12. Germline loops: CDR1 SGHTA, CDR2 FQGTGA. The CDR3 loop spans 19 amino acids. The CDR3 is CASSLKPGTSGGNTGELFF. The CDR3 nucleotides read TGTGCCAGCAGCCTAAAACCCGGAACTAGCGGGGGGAACACCGGGGAGCTGTTTTTT.

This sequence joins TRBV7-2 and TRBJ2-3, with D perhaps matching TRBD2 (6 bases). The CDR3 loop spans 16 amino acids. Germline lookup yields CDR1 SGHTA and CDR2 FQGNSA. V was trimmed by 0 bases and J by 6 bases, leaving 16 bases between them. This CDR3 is CASSLASGDLGDTQYF. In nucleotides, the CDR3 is TGTGCCAGCAGCTTAGCTAGCGGAGACCTAGGGGATACGCAGTATTTT.

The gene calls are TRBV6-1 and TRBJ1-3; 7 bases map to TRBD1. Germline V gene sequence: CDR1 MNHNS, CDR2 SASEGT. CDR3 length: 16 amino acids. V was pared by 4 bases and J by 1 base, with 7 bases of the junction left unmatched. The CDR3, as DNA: TGTGCCAGCAGTGTACAGGGGCTGTCGTCTGGAAACACCATATATTTT. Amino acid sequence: CASSVQGLSSGNTIYF.

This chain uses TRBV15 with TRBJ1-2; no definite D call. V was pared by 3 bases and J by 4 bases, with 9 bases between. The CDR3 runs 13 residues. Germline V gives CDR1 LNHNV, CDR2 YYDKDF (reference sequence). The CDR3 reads CATSRGETYGYTF. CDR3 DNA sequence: TGTGCCACCAGCAGGGGAGAGACCTATGGCTACACCTTC.

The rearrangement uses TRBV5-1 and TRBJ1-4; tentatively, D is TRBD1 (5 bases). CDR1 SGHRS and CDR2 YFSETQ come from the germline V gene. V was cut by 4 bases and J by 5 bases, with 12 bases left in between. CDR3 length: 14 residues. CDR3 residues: CASSIDSNNEKLFF. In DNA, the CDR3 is TGCGCCAGCAGCATCGACAGTAACAATGAAAAACTGTTTTTT.

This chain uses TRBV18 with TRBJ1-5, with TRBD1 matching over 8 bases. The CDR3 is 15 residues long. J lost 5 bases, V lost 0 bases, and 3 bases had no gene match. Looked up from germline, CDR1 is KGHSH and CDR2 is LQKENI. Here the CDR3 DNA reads TGTGCCAGCTCACCACCGGGACAGGCCTATCAGCCCCAGCATTTT. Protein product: CASSPPGQAYQPQHF. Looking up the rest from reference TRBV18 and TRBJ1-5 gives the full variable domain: NAGVMQNPRHLVRRRGQEARLRCSPMKGHSHVYWYRQLPEEGLKFMVYLQKENIIDESGMPKERFSAEFPKEGPSILRIQQVVRGDSAAYFCASSPPGQAYQPQHFGDGTRLSIL.

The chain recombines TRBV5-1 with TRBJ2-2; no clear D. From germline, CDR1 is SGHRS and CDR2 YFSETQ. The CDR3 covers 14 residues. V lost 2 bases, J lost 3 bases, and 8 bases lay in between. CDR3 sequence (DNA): TGCGCCAGCAGCTTACAGCCAGACACCGGGGAGCTGTTTTTT. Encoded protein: CASSLQPDTGELFF.

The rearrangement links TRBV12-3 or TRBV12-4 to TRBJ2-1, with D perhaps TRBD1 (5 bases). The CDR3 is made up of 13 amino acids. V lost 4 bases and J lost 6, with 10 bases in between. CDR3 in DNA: TGTGCCAGCAGTTGGGGCGGATTCAATGAGCAGTTCTTC. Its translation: CASSWGGFNEQFF.

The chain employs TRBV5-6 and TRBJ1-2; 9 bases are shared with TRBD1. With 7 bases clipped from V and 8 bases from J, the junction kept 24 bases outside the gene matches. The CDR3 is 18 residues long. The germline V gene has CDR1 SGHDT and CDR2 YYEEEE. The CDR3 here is CASGSLQGAEIYQSGYTF. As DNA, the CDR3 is TGTGCCAGCGGGTCACTACAGGGGGCGGAAATTTATCAGAGCGGCTACACCTTC. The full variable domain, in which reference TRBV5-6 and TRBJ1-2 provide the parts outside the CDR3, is DAGVTQSPTHLIKTRGQQVTLRCSPKSGHDTVSWYQQALGQGPQFIFQYYEEEERQRGNFPDRFSGHQFPNYSSELNVNALLLGDSALYLCASGSLQGAEIYQSGYTFGSGTRLTVV.

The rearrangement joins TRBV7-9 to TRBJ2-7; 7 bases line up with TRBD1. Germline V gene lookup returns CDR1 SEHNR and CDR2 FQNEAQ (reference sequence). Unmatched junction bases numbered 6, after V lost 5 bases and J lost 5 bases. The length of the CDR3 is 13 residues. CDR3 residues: CASSAQQGHEQYF. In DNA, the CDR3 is TGTGCCAGCAGCGCACAACAGGGGCACGAGCAGTACTTC.

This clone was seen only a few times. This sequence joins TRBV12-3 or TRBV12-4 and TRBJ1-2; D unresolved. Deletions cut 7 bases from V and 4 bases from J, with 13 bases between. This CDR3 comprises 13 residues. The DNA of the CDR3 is TGTGCCAGCACCTCCGGGTTTTTCTATGGCTACACCTTC. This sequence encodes CASTSGFFYGYTF.